This T cell receptor (beta chain) was observed in a study of shared clonotypes between healthy human individuals. Whole-study findings and limits: Naive CD4 clonotypes were shared across several donors at about 5%.

Every immunoSEQ plate was one replicate of a subset's evenly spread DNA. The method was immunoSEQ multiplex PCR; TCRdb's version includes in-frame clones alone and lacks a portion of them. The sample lists 2 million to 2.5 million clones; roughly 90% were seen once. This clone was counted between two and nine times. The target antigen is unknown. The CDR3 is 15 residues long. V gave up 6 bases and J gave up 5 bases; unmatched junction bases: 11. The germline V gene has CDR1 SGHNT and CDR2 YYREEE (reference sequence). The sample taken for sequencing was naive CD4+ T cells from PBMCs. The subset here: CD45RA+ positively selected. The chain joins TRBV5-4 to TRBJ2-1, with 7 bases identical to TRBD2. The source of this sequence is a man younger than 30 in good health. Some clones in this sample may be carry-over from other donors' samples. The CDR3 spells CASTSGGNGNNEQFF. The CDR3 DNA follows: TGTGCCAGCACCTCGGGGGGAAATGGGAACAATGAGCAGTTCTTC.